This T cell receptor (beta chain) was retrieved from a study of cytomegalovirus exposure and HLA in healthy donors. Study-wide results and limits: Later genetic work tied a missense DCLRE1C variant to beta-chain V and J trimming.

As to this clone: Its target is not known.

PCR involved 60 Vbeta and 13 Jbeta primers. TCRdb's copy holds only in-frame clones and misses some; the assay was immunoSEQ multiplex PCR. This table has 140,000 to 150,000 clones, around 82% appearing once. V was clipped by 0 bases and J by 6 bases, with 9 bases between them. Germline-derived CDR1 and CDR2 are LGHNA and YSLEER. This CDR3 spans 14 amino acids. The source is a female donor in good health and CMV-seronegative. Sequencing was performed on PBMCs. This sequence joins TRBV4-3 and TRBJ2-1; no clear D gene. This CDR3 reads CASSQEGMSNEQFF. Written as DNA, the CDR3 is TGCGCCAGCAGCCAAGAGGGCATGTCCAATGAGCAGTTCTTC.